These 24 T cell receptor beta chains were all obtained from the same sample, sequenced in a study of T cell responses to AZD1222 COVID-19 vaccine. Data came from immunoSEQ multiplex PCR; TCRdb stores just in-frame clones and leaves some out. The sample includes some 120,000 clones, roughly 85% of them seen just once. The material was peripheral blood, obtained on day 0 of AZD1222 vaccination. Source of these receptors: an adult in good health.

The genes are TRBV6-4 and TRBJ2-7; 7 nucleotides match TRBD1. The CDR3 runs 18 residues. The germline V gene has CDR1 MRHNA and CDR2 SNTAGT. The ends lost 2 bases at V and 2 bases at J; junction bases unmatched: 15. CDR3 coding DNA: TGTGCCAGCAGTGACACGCTACTAAAGACAGGGCGAGCCTACGAGCAGTACTTC. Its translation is CASSDTLLKTGRAYEQYF.

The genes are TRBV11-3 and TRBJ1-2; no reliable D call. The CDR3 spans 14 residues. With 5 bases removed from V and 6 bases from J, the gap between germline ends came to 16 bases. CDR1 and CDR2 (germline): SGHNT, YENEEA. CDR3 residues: CASSAARTADGYTF. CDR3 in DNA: TGTGCCAGCAGCGCCGCCAGGACGGCAGATGGCTACACCTTC.

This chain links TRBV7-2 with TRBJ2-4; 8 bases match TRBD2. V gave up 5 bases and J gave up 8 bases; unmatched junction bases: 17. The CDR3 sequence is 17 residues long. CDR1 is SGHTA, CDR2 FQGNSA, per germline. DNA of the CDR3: TGTGCCAGCAGCCCGCAGGCGGGAGGTCGTCTATATGACATTCAGTACTTC. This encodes CASSPQAGGRLYDIQYF.

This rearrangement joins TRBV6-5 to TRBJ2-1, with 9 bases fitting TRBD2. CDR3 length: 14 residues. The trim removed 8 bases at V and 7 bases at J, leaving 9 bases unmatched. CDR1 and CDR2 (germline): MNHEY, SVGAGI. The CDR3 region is CASSGSGRMNEQFF. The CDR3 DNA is TGTGCCAGCTCCGGGAGCGGGAGGATGAATGAGCAGTTCTTC.

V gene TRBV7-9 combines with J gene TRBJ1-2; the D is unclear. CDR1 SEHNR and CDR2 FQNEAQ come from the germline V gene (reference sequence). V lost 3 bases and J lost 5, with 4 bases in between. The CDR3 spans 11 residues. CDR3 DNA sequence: TGTGCCAGCAGCTTTGGGTATGGCTACACCTTC. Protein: CASSFGYGYTF.

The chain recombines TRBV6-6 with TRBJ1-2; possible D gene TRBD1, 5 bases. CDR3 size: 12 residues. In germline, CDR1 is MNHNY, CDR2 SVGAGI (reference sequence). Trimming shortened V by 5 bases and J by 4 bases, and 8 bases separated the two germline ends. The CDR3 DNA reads TGTGCCAGCAGTAAACAGGTCTATGGCTACACCTTC. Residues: CASSKQVYGYTF.

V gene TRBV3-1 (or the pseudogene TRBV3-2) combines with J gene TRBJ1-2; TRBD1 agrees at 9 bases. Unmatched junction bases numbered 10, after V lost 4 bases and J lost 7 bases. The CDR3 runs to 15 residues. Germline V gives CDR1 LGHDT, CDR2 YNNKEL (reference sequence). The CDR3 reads CASSPRDRESFGYTF. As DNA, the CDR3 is TGTGCCAGCAGCCCGAGGGACAGGGAATCCTTTGGCTACACCTTC.

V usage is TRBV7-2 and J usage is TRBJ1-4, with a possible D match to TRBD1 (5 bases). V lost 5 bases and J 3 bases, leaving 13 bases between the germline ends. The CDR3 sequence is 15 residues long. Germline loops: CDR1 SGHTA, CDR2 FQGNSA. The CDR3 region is CASSPAGGANEKLFF. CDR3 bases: TGTGCCAGCAGCCCGGCGGGGGGGGCTAATGAAAAACTGTTTTTT.

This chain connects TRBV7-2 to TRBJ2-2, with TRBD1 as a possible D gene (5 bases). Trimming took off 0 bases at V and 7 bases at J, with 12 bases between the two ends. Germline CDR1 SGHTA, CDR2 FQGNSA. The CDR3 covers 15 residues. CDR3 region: CASSLARQGNGELFF. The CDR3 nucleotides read TGTGCCAGCAGCTTAGCGCGGCAGGGCAACGGGGAGCTGTTTTTT.

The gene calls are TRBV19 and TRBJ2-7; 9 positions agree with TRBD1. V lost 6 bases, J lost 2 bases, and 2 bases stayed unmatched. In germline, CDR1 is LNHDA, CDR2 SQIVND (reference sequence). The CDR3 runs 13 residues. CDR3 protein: CASRRQGAYEQYF. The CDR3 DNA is TGTGCCAGTAGGCGACAGGGGGCCTACGAGCAGTACTTC.

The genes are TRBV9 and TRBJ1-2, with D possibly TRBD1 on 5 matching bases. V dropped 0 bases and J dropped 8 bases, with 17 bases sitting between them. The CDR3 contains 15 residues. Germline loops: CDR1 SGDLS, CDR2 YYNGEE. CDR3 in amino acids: CASSVEVGVRSGYTF. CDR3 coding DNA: TGTGCCAGCAGCGTAGAGGTGGGGGTGCGTTCCGGCTACACCTTC.

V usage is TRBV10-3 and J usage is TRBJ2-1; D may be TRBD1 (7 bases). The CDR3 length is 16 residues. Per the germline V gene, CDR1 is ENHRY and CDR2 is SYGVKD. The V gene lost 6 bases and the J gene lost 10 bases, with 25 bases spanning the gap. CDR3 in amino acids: CAISGAGGLDSAEQFF. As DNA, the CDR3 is TGTGCCATCAGCGGGGCAGGGGGGCTGGATTCCGCGGAGCAGTTCTTC.

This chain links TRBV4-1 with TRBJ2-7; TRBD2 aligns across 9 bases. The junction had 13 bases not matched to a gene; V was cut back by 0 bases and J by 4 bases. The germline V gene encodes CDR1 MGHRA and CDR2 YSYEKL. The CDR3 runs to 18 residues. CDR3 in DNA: TGCGCCAGCAGCCAAGACGAGGGACTAGCTACTATAGGTTACGAGCAGTACTTC. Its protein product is CASSQDEGLATIGYEQYF.

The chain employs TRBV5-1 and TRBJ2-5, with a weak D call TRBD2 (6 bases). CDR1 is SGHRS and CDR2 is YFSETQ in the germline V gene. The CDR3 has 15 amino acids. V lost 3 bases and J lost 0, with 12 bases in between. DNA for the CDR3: TGCGCCAGCAGCTCGTACCGGGACTACCAAGAGACCCAGTACTTC. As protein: CASSSYRDYQETQYF.

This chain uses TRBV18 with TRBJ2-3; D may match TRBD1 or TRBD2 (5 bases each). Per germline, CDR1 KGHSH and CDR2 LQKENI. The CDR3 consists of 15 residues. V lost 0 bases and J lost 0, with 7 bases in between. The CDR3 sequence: CASSPPRGSTDTQYF. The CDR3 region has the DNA TGTGCCAGCTCACCACCGAGGGGTAGCACAGATACGCAGTATTTT.

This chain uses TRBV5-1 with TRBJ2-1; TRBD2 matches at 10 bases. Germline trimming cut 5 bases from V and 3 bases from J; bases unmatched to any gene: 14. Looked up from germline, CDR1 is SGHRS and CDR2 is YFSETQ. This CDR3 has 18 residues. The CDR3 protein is CASRVKNSGGHYYNEQFF. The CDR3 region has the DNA TGCGCCAGCAGAGTTAAAAATAGCGGGGGGCATTACTACAATGAGCAGTTCTTC.

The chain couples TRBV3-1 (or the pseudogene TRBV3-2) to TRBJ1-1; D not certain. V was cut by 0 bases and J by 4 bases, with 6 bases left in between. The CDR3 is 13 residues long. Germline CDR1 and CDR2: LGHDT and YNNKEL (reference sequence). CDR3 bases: TGTGCCAGCAGCCAAGAACGTCGCACTGAAGCTTTCTTT. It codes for CASSQERRTEAFF.

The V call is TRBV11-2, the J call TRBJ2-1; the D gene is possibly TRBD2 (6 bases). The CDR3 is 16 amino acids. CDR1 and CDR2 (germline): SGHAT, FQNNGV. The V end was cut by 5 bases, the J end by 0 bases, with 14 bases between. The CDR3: CASSTWTTRSYNEQFF. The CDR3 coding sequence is TGTGCCAGCAGCACATGGACTACCCGCTCCTACAATGAGCAGTTCTTC.

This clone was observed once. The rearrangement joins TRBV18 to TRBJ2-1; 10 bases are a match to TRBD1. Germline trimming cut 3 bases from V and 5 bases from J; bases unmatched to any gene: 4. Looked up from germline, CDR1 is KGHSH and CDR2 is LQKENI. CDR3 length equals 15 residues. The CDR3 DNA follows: TGTGCCAGCTCACCTTACGGGACAGGGGACAATGAGCAGTTCTTC. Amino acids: CASSPYGTGDNEQFF. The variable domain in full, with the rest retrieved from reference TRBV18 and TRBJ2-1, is NAGVMQNPRHLVRRRGQEARLRCSPMKGHSHVYWYRQLPEEGLKFMVYLQKENIIDESGMPKERFSAEFPKEGPSILRIQQVVRGDSAAYFCASSPYGTGDNEQFFGPGTRLTVL.

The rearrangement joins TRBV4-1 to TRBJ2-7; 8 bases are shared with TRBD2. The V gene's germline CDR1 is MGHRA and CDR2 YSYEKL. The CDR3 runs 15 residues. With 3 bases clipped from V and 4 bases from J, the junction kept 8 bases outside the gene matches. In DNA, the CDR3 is TGCGCCAGCAGCCAGGGAGGACTAGCCAGATACGAGCAGTACTTC. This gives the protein CASSQGGLARYEQYF.

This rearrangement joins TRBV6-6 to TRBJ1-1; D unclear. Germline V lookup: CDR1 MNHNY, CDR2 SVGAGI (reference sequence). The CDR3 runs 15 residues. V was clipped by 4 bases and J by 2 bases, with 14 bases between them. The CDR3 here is CASSSTTTPNTEAFF. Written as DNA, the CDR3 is TGTGCCAGCAGTTCAACAACTACCCCCAACACTGAAGCTTTCTTT.

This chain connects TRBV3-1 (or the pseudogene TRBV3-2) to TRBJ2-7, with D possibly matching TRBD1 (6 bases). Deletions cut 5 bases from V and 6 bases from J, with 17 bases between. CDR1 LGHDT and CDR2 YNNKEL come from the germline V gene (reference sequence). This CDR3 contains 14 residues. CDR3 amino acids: CASSYRESFREQYF. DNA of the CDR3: TGTGCCAGCAGCTACAGGGAATCCTTCCGCGAGCAGTACTTC.

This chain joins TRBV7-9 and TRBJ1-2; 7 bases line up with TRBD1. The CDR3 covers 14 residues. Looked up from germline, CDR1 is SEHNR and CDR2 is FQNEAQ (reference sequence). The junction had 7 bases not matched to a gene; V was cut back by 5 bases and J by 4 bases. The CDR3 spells CASSRDRASYGYTF. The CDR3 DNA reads TGTGCCAGCAGCCGAGACAGGGCCAGCTATGGCTACACCTTC.

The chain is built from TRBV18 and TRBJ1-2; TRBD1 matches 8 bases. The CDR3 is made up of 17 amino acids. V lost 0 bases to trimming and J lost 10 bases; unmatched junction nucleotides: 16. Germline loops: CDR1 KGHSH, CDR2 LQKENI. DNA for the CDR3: TGTGCCAGCTCACCACCCGGCCAGACAGGGGCGACCTTGGCCTACACCTTC. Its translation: CASSPPGQTGATLAYTF.